This T cell receptor (beta chain) was retrieved from a study of OX40 agonist ivuxolimab in advanced cancers. This clone was recorded once. The antigen remains unidentified. The CDR3 totals 11 residues. V lost 10 bases and J lost 4, with 8 bases in between. From germline, CDR1 is LNHDA and CDR2 SQIVND (reference sequence). Here immunoSEQ multiplex PCR was the method, and the copy in TCRdb shows in-frame clones only, minus some. The profile covers roughly 63,000 clones, with 89% appearing a single time and more than 10% taken by the ten largest. Study results and limitations: Clonal expansion from baseline to week 6 occurred in both CD4+ and CD8+ T cells.

The rearrangement links TRBV19 to TRBJ2-1; D ambiguous. The TCR was taken from an adult with an advanced solid tumor such as melanoma, head and neck, liver or kidney cancer. This specimen was CD4+ or CD8+ T cells sorted from blood, taken in a trial of the OX40 agonist ivuxolimab. The CDR3 DNA reads TGTGCCACCACCCAATACAATGAGCAGTTCTTC. Translating it yields CATTQYNEQFF.